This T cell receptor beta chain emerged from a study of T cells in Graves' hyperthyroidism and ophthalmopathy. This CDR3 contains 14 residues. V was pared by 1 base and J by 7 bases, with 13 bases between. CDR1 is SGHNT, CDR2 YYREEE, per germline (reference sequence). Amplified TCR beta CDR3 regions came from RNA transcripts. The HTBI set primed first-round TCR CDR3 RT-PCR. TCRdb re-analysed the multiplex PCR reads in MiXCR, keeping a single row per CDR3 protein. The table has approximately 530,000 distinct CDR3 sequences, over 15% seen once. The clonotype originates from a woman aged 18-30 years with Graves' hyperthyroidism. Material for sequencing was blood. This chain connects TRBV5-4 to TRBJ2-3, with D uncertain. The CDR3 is CASSLYGGRNTQYF. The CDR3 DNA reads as TGTGCCAGCAGCTTGTATGGCGGCAGGAATACGCAGTATTTT.